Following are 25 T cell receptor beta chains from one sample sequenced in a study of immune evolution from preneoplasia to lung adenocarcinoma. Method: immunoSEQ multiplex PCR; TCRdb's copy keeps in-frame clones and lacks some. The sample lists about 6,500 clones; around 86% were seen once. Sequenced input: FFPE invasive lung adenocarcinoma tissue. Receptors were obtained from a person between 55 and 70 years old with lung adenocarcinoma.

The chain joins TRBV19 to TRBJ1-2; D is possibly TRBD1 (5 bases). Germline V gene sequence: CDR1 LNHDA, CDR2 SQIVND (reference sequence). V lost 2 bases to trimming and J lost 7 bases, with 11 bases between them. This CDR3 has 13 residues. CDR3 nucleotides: TGTGCCAGTAGTATAACCAGGGACGGTGGCTACACCTTC. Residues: CASSITRDGGYTF. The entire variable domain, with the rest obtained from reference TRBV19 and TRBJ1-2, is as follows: DGGITQSPKYLFRKEGQNVTLSCEQNLNHDAMYWYRQDPGQGLRLIYYSQIVNDFQKGDIAEGYSVSREKKESFPLTVTSAQKNPTAFYLCASSITRDGGYTFGSGTRLTVV.

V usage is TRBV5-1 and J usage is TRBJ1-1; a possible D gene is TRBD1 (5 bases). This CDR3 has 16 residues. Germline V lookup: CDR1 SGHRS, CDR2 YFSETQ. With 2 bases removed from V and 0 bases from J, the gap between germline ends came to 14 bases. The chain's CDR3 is CASSLREGRLNTEAFF. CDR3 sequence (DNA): TGCGCCAGCAGCTTACGAGAGGGACGGCTGAACACTGAAGCTTTCTTT.

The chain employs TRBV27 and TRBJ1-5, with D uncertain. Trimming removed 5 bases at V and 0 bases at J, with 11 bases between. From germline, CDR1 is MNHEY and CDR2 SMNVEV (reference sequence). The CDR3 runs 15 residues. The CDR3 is CASSARLHSNQPQHF. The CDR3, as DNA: TGTGCCAGCAGTGCAAGATTACATAGCAATCAGCCCCAGCATTTT.

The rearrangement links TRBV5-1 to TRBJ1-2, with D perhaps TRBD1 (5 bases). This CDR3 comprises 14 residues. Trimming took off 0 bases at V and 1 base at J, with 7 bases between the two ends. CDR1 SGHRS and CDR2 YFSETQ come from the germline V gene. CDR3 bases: TGCGCCAGCAGCTTGGCACAGGATAACTATGGCTACACCTTC. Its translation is CASSLAQDNYGYTF.

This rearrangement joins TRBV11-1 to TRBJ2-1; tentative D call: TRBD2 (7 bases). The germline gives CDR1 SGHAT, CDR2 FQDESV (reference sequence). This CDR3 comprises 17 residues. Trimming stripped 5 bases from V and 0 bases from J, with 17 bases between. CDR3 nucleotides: TGTGCCAGCAGCCCGGAAGGGGGGGCAGGCTCCTACAATGAGCAGTTCTTC. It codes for CASSPEGGAGSYNEQFF.

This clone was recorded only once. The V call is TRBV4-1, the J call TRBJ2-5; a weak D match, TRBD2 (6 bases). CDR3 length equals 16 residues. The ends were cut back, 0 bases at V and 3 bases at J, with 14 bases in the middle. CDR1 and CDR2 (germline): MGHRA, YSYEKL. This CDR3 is CASSQDSGGQKETQYF. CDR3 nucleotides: TGCGCCAGCAGCCAAGATTCCGGAGGGCAGAAAGAGACCCAGTACTTC.

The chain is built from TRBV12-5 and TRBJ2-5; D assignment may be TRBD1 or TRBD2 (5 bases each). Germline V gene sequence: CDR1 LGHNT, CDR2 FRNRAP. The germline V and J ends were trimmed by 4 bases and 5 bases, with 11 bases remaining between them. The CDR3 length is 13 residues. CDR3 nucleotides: TGTGCTAGTGGTTACGGGGCGCAGGAGACCCAGTACTTC. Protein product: CASGYGAQETQYF.

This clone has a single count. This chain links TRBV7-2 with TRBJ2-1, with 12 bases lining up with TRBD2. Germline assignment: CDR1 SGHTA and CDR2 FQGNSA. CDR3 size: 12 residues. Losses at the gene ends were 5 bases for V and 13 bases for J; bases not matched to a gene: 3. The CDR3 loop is CASSRLAGAQFF. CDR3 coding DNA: TGTGCCAGCAGCCGACTAGCGGGAGCACAGTTCTTC.

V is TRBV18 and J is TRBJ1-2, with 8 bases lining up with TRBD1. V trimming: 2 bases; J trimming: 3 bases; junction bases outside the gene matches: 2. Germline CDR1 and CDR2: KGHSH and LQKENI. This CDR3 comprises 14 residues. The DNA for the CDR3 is TGTGCCAGCTCACCAACGGGACAGGACTATGGCTACACCTTC. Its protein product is CASSPTGQDYGYTF.

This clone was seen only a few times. The CDR3 DNA reads as TGCGCCAGCAGCTTTAGTAGCGGGAGAATGAACAATGAGCAGTTCTTC. Translation gives CASSFSSGRMNNEQFF. The chain combines TRBV5-1 with TRBJ2-1; 9 bases line up with TRBD2. The CDR3 is 16 residues long. After removal of 2 bases from V and 5 bases from J, the junction contained 8 bases not matched to a gene. Germline-derived CDR1 and CDR2 are SGHRS and YFSETQ.

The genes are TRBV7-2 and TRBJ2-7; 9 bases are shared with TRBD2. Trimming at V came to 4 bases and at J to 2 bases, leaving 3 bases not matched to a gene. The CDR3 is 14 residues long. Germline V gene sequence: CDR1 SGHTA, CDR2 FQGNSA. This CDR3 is CASSSSSGAYEQYF. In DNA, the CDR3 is TGTGCCAGCAGCTCATCTAGCGGGGCCTACGAGCAGTACTTC. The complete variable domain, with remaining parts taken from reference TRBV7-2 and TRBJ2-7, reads GAGVSQSPSNKVTEKGKDVELRCDPISGHTALYWYRQSLGQGLEFLIYFQGNSAPDKSGLPSDRFSAERTGGSVSTLTIQRTQQEDSAVYLCASSSSSGAYEQYFGPGTRLTVT.

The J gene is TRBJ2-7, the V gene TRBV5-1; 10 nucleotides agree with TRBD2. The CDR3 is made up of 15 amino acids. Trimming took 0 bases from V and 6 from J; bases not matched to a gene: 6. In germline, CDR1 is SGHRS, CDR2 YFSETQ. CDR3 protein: CASSLGAGGGSEQYF. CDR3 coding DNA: TGCGCCAGCAGCTTGGGAGCGGGAGGGGGCTCCGAGCAGTACTTC.

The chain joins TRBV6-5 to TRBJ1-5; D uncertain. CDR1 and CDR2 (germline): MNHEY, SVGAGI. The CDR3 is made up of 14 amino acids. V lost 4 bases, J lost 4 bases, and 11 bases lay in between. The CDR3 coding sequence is TGTGCCAGCAGTTCCCCTCATTTAAATCAGCCCCAGCATTTT. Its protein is CASSSPHLNQPQHF.

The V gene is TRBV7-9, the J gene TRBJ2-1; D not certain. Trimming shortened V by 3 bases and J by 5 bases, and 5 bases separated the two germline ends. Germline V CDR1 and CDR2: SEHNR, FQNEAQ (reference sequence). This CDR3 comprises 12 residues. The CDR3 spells CASSFDHNEQFF. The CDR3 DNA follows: TGTGCCAGCAGCTTCGATCACAATGAGCAGTTCTTC.

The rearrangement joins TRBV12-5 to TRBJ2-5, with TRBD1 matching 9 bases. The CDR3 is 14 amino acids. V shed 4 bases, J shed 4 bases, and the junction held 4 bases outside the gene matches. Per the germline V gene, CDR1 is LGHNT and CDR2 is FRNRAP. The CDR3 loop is CASGSDRGGETQYF. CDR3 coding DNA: TGTGCTAGTGGTTCGGACAGGGGAGGAGAGACCCAGTACTTC.

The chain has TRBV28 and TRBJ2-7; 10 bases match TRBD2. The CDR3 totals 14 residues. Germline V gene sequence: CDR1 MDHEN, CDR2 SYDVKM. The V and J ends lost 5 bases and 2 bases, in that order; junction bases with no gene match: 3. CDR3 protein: CASSIAGGPYEQYF. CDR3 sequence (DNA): TGTGCCAGCAGTATAGCGGGAGGCCCCTACGAGCAGTACTTC.

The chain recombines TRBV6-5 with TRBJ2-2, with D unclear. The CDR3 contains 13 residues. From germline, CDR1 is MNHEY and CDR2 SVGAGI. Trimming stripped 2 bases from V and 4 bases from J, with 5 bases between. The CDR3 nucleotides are TGTGCCAGCAGTTACGTCGTCACCGGGGAGCTGTTTTTT. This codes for CASSYVVTGELFF.

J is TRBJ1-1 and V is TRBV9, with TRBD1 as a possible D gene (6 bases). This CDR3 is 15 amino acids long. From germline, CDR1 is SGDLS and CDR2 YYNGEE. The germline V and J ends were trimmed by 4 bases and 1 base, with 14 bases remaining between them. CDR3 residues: CASSQGGWGNTEAFF. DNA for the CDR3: TGTGCCAGCAGCCAAGGGGGATGGGGGAACACTGAAGCTTTCTTT.

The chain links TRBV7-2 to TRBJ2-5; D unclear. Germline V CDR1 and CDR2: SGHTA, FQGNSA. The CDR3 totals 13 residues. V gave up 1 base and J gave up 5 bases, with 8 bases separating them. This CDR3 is CASSLGAVETQYF. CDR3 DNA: TGTGCCAGCAGCTTAGGGGCAGTGGAGACCCAGTACTTC. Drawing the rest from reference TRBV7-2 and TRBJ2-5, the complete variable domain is GAGVSQSPSNKVTEKGKDVELRCDPISGHTALYWYRQSLGQGLEFLIYFQGNSAPDKSGLPSDRFSAERTGGSVSTLTIQRTQQEDSAVYLCASSLGAVETQYFGPGTRLLVL.

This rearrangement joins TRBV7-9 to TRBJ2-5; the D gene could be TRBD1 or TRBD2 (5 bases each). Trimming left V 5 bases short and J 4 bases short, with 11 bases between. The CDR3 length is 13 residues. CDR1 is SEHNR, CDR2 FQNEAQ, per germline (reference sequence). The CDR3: CASSRGQGETQYF. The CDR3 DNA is TGTGCCAGCAGCCGGGGCCAGGGAGAGACCCAGTACTTC.

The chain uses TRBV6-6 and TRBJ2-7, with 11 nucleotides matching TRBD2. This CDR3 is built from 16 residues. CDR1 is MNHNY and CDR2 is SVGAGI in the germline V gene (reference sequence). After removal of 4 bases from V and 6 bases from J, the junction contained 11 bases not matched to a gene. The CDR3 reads CASSSTSGSVTSEQYF. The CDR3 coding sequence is TGTGCCAGCAGTTCCACTAGCGGGAGTGTTACAAGCGAGCAGTACTTC.

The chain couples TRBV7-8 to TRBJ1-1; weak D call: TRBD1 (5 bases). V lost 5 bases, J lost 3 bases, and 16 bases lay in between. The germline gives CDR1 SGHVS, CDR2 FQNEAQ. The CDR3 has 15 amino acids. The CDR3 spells CASSALLQVYTEAFF. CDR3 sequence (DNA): TGTGCCAGCAGCGCCTTATTACAGGTATACACTGAAGCTTTCTTT.

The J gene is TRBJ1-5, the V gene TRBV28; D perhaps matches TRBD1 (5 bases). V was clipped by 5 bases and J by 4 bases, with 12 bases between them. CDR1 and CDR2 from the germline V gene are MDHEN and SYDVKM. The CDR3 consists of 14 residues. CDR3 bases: TGTGCCAGCAGTCCAAACGGGGGAAATCAGCCCCAGCATTTT. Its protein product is CASSPNGGNQPQHF.

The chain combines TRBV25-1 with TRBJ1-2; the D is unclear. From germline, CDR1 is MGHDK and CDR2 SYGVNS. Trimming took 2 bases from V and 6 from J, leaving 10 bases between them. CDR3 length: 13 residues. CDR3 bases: TGTGCCAGCAGTGAAGCCGGACTCAATGGCTACACCTTC. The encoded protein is CASSEAGLNGYTF.

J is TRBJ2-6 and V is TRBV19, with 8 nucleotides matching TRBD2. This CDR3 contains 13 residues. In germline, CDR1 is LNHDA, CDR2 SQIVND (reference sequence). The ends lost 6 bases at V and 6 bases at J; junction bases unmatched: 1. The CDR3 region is CASSGLAANVLTF. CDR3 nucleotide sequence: TGTGCCAGTAGCGGACTAGCGGCCAACGTCCTGACTTTC.